Reported below is one T cell receptor beta chain. The naive CD8 fraction comprised CD45RO-negative cells positively selected for CCR7 and excluded terminally differentiated effector memory CD45RA+ cells. The study drew its donors from healthy HIV-negative adults without recent acute infections or vaccinations. Assay runs were performed at deep level. Per the authors' pipeline: From ImmunoSEQ came sequences covering only the junction and carrying no quality scores, so filtering differed. The data were produced by immunoSEQ multiplex PCR, yet TCRdb's version contains in-frame clones alone and is incomplete. V and J calls plus clone size are reproduced from that table; the DNA served to infer D and trimming. The sample records hundreds of thousands of clones, roughly 95% being singletons. These data come from a study of shared clonotypes between healthy human individuals. Germline loops: CDR1 SEHNR, CDR2 FQNEAQ (reference sequence). J gave up 4 bases and V 1 base, and 4 bases lay outside the gene matches. The CDR3 consists of 15 residues.

Sequenced: naive CD8+ T cells sorted from blood. The V and J genes are TRBV7-9 and TRBJ2-5; 9 bases fit TRBD2. The receptor was derived from a woman aged 25-40 years in good health. As DNA, the CDR3 is TGTGCCAGCAGCTTAGTAGAAGCGGGAGGAGAGACCCAGTACTTC. Translating it yields CASSLVEAGGETQYF.